This note documents a single T cell receptor (beta chain) sequence. The entry originates in a study of blood T cell repertoires in COVID-19. Study details: Acute-phase and convalescent COVID-19 samples originated in the United States, Italy and Spain.

As handled by the study authors: For nucleated cells, counts were estimated from reference gene primer amplification. Sequencing used immunoSEQ multiplex PCR; TCRdb keeps in-frame clones, though not all of them. V and J calls and clone size follow that table, whereas D and trimming were derived from the DNA. The sample has under 250,000 clones; more than 85% are singletons. Germline CDR1 reads LNHDA; CDR2 reads SQIVND (reference sequence). The CDR3 is 17 amino acids. V dropped 5 bases and J dropped 6; count of bases not matched to a gene: 13. The V gene is TRBV19, the J gene TRBJ1-6, with TRBD1 matching 7 bases. The specimen sequenced was peripheral blood. The receptor's source is a man in his 60s with COVID-19, enrolled during active disease. The CDR3 region has the DNA TGTGCCAGTAGTTCCATAAACAGGGGACTCTCTAATTCACCCCTCCACTTT. This translates into CASSSINRGLSNSPLHF.